Listed below are T cell receptor beta chains from one sample, sequenced in a study of cytomegalovirus exposure and HLA in healthy donors. Sequencing was performed with immunoSEQ multiplex PCR; in TCRdb, only in-frame clones are kept and a portion is missing. Reported are 200,000 or so clones; the ten largest clones contain around 1.1%. The source material was PBMCs. All receptors come from a girl aged 2 to 10 in good health and CMV-seropositive. Both conserved end residues are part of each CDR3. A D gene is named only where the DNA matches it firmly.

V	D	J	DNA	CDR3
TRBV15	TRBD1	TRBJ1-1	TGTGCCACCAGCAGAGACAGGGGGTACACTGAAGCTTTCTTT	CATSRDRGYTEAFF
TRBV18	.	TRBJ2-2	TGTGCCAGCTCACCGACACACACGGGGGAGCTGTTTTTT	CASSPTHTGELFF
TRBV4-1	.	TRBJ2-3	TGCGCCAGCAGCCAAGAATCGCGGGATACGCAGTATTTT	CASSQESRDTQYF
TRBV14	TRBD2	TRBJ2-7	TGTGCCAGCAGCCAACTGAGCGGGAGTCGGTACGAGCAGTACTTC	CASSQLSGSRYEQYF
TRBV9	TRBD2	TRBJ2-1	TGTGCCAGCAGCGTAGCCCCGGGGGGTGGGACTAGCGTAAATGAGCAGTTCTTC	CASSVAPGGGTSVNEQFF
TRBV15	TRBD1	TRBJ2-7	TGTGCCACCAGCACTAATACAGGGGCATCTTCTTACGAGCAGTACTTC	CATSTNTGASSYEQYF
TRBV7-9	.	TRBJ2-1	TGTGCCAGCAGCTTAGGGCTGAACAATGAGCAGTTCTTC	CASSLGLNNEQFF
TRBV5-6	.	TRBJ2-1	TGTGCCAGCAGCTTCGAGTACAATGAGCAGTTCTTC	CASSFEYNEQFF
TRBV11-2	.	TRBJ1-6	TGTGCCAGCAGTCAGGGGAAGAGTAATTCACCCCTCCACTTT	CASSQGKSNSPLHF
TRBV27	TRBD1	TRBJ1-1	TGTGCCAGCAGGATGACAGGGGGGAGGACTGAAGCTTTCTTT	CASRMTGGRTEAFF
TRBV4-2	.	TRBJ2-1	TGTGCCAGCAGCCAAGATGAGGAGCCCTATTCCTACAATGAGCAGTTCTTC	CASSQDEEPYSYNEQFF
TRBV11-2	.	TRBJ1-2	TGTGCCAGCAGCTTGTTCAGGGGAGAAGCCTATGGCTACACCTTC	CASSLFRGEAYGYTF
TRBV7-9	TRBD1	TRBJ1-4	TGTGCCAGCAGCTTACAGGGGGCTTTTGAAAAACTGTTTTTT	CASSLQGAFEKLFF
TRBV4-1	TRBD1	TRBJ2-7	TGCGCCAGCACCGTGGGCCCGGACAGGGTGCGGGAGCAGTACTTC	CASTVGPDRVREQYF
TRBV27	TRBD1	TRBJ1-4	TGTGCCACTCGACAGGGTTGGGGTGAAAAACTGTTTTTT	CATRQGWGEKLFF
TRBV15	TRBD1	TRBJ2-7	TGTGCCACCAGCTACAGGGGGGAACTCGAGCAGTACTTC	CATSYRGELEQYF
TRBV28	TRBD1	TRBJ2-7	TGTGCCAGCAGTCCTCCGGGACAGTACTACGAGCAGTACTTC	CASSPPGQYYEQYF
TRBV6-1	.	TRBJ1-4	TGTGCCAGCAGTGAAATGTACAGGGTCTCGTCGAAAGAAAAACTGTTTTTT	CASSEMYRVSSKEKLFF
TRBV29-1	TRBD1	TRBJ2-2	TGCAGCGCCGAACTAGGACAGGGGGCCCCCGGGGAGCTGTTTTTT	CSAELGQGAPGELFF
TRBV9	TRBD2	TRBJ2-1	TGTGCCAGCCCCCCGGAGGGAGGGCCCGATGAGCAGTTCTTC	CASPPEGGPDEQFF
TRBV2	TRBD1	TRBJ2-7	TGTGCCAGCAGTTTATTAACCGGGACAGGGCGAATCTACGAGCAGTACTTC	CASSLLTGTGRIYEQYF
TRBV10-3	.	TRBJ1-2	TGTGCCATCAGTGAGCGAGGAATTTCAGAGGGAAGGGACTATGGCTACACCTTC	CAISERGISEGRDYGYTF
TRBV6-5	.	TRBJ1-2	TGTGCCAGCAGTACAGATAACTATGGCTACACCTTC	CASSTDNYGYTF
TRBV10-3	TRBD1	TRBJ2-1	TGTGCCATCAGCGGGACAGGGATAATCAATGAGCAGTTCTTC	CAISGTGIINEQFF